Following are 18 T cell receptor beta chains from one sample sequenced in a study of PD-L1 blockade in urothelial cancer. TCRdb keeps only in-frame clones here, not all; method: immunoSEQ multiplex PCR. The data contain around 40,000 clones, approximately 89% of them singletons. As for time point: pretreatment peripheral blood. The sequencing here drew on PBMCs, taken around atezolizumab (anti-PD-L1) treatment. These receptors all stem from a woman aged 60-75 years with urothelial cancer.

This chain links TRBV15 with TRBJ2-3, with 9 bases matching TRBD1. Germline V CDR1 and CDR2: LNHNV, YYDKDF (reference sequence). The CDR3 length is 15 residues. The ends lost 2 bases at V and 1 base at J; junction bases unmatched: 1. CDR3 residues: CATSRRQGGTDTQYF. The DNA for the CDR3 is TGTGCCACCAGCAGACGACAGGGGGGCACAGATACGCAGTATTTT.

CDR3 sequence (DNA): TGTGCCAGCAATGGACTAGCGGGAGTGAACTACAATGAGCAGTTCTTC. As protein: CASNGLAGVNYNEQFF. The chain joins TRBV28 to TRBJ2-1; TRBD2 agrees at 13 bases. The V gene end was trimmed by 7 bases and the J gene end by 3 bases; junction bases not matched to a gene: 6. The CDR3 runs to 16 residues. In germline, CDR1 is MDHEN, CDR2 SYDVKM.

The chain links TRBV9 to TRBJ2-2; 9 bases are shared with TRBD2. The germline CDR1 and CDR2 sequences are SGDLS and YYNGEE. Germline trimming cut 4 bases from V and 1 base from J; bases unmatched to any gene: 5. The CDR3 has 16 residues. This CDR3 is CASSRTSGQNTGELFF. CDR3 coding DNA: TGTGCCAGCAGCCGTACTAGCGGGCAGAACACCGGGGAGCTGTTTTTT. Drawing the rest from reference TRBV9 and TRBJ2-2, the complete variable domain is DSGVTQTPKHLITATGQRVTLRCSPRSGDLSVYWYQQSLDQGLQFLIQYYNGEERAKGNILERFSAQQFPDLHSELNLSSLELGDSALYFCASSRTSGQNTGELFFGEGSRLTVL.

This chain uses TRBV9 with TRBJ2-5; possibly TRBD2 for D (6 bases). CDR3 length: 15 residues. The germline V and J ends were trimmed by 0 bases and 5 bases, with 14 bases remaining between them. The germline gives CDR1 SGDLS, CDR2 YYNGEE. CDR3 region: CASSVVGSGYETQYF. The CDR3 nucleotides are TGTGCCAGCAGCGTAGTCGGGAGCGGGTATGAGACCCAGTACTTC. Looking up the rest from reference TRBV9 and TRBJ2-5 gives the full variable domain: DSGVTQTPKHLITATGQRVTLRCSPRSGDLSVYWYQQSLDQGLQFLIQYYNGEERAKGNILERFSAQQFPDLHSELNLSSLELGDSALYFCASSVVGSGYETQYFGPGTRLLVL.

This clone was picked up one time. This chain joins TRBV5-4 and TRBJ2-5; 12 nucleotides agree with TRBD2. CDR1 SGHNT and CDR2 YYREEE come from the germline V gene (reference sequence). Losses at the gene ends were 5 bases for V and 5 bases for J; bases not matched to a gene: 10. This CDR3 has 16 amino acids. CDR3 sequence reads: CASSFPTSGGSETQYF. In nucleotides, the CDR3 is TGTGCCAGCAGTTTCCCGACTAGCGGGGGAAGTGAGACCCAGTACTTC.

The chain joins TRBV19 to TRBJ2-1; TRBD2 matches at 7 bases. The trim removed 1 base at V and 3 bases at J, leaving 6 bases unmatched. The CDR3 sequence is 16 residues long. Germline CDR1 is LNHDA and CDR2 is SQIVND (reference sequence). The CDR3 loop is CASSIAGGPDYNEQFF. DNA for the CDR3: TGTGCCAGTAGTATAGCGGGAGGCCCCGACTACAATGAGCAGTTCTTC.

The chain has TRBV5-5 and TRBJ2-3; 9 bases line up with TRBD2. J gave up 5 bases and V 0 bases, and 7 bases lay outside the gene matches. CDR3 length: 16 residues. Germline V CDR1 and CDR2: SGHKS, YYEKEE (reference sequence). CDR3 coding DNA: TGTGCCAGCAGCTTGGCTGCGGGAGGGTTCGGAGATACGCAGTATTTT. Translation gives CASSLAAGGFGDTQYF.

This chain links TRBV7-2 with TRBJ1-1; 7 bases are a match to TRBD1. Germline lookup yields CDR1 SGHTA and CDR2 FQGNSA. This CDR3 comprises 13 residues. V shed 5 bases and J 7 bases; nucleotides not matched to a gene: 7. The CDR3 region has the DNA TGTGCCAGCAGCCCTCGGACAGGACTTGAAGCTTTCTTT. Its translation is CASSPRTGLEAFF.

The rearrangement joins TRBV30 to TRBJ1-1; D remains unclear. Germline CDR1 is GTSNPN and CDR2 is SVGIG (reference sequence). The V and J ends lost 7 bases and 1 base respectively, with 10 bases between them. This CDR3 spans 12 amino acids. The CDR3 region has the DNA TGTGCCTCGACGCGGGGGAACACTGAAGCTTTCTTT. Amino acid sequence: CASTRGNTEAFF.

This clone is a singleton in its sample. The rearrangement joins TRBV27 to TRBJ2-3; 10 bases align to TRBD1. There are 16 residues in the CDR3. Germline trimming cut 5 bases from V and 4 bases from J; bases unmatched to any gene: 9. Per the germline V gene, CDR1 is MNHEY and CDR2 is SMNVEV (reference sequence). CDR3 coding DNA: TGTGCCAGCAGTCGGATCGGGACAGGGGTTGCAGATACGCAGTATTTT. Protein sequence: CASSRIGTGVADTQYF.

The CDR3 is CASSTQVSGNTIYF. In DNA form, the CDR3 reads TGTGCCAGTAGTACACAGGTCTCTGGAAACACCATATATTTT. This chain links TRBV19 with TRBJ1-3; perhaps TRBD1 as D (5 bases). This CDR3 has 14 residues. Trimming removed 4 bases from V and 0 bases from J, with 7 bases in between. Germline lookup yields CDR1 LNHDA and CDR2 SQIVND (reference sequence).

The rearrangement links TRBV4-1 to TRBJ2-1; TRBD2 matches at 9 bases. Germline loops: CDR1 MGHRA, CDR2 YSYEKL. The junction had 18 bases not matched to a gene; V was cut back by 0 bases and J by 6 bases. The CDR3 loop spans 20 amino acids. The CDR3 nucleotides read TGCGCCAGCAGCCAAGAACCTCCCCTCAACCTAGCGGGAAATGGCAATGAGCAGTTCTTC. Protein sequence: CASSQEPPLNLAGNGNEQFF.

This chain uses TRBV5-1 with TRBJ1-4; 11 bases are a match to TRBD1. Germline V gene lookup returns CDR1 SGHRS and CDR2 YFSETQ. J gave up 10 bases and V 3 bases, and 11 bases lay outside the gene matches. The CDR3 covers 16 residues. The CDR3 DNA sequence: TGCGCCAGCAGCTGGGGGGACAGGGGGGAGATTGGAAAACTGTTTTTT. Protein: CASSWGDRGEIGKLFF.

The gene calls are TRBV7-2 and TRBJ2-7, with 11 nucleotides matching TRBD2. The germline gives CDR1 SGHTA, CDR2 FQGNSA. V lost 6 bases, J lost 3 bases, and 7 bases stayed unmatched. This CDR3 region has 15 residues. This CDR3 reads CASRLAGARLYEQYF. CDR3 bases: TGTGCCAGCAGACTAGCGGGAGCCCGACTCTACGAGCAGTACTTC.

The genes are TRBV5-6 and TRBJ2-3; 7 positions match TRBD2. CDR1 and CDR2 (germline): SGHDT, YYEEEE. Trimming cost V 3 bases and J 4 bases; bases outside gene matches: 8. The CDR3 runs 15 residues. The DNA for the CDR3 is TGTGCCAGCAGCTGGACTAGAGCGTGGGCAGATACGCAGTATTTT. Its translation: CASSWTRAWADTQYF.

The chain joins TRBV6-6 to TRBJ1-5, with D possibly TRBD1 on 6 matching bases. Trimming shortened V by 2 bases and J by 4 bases, and 9 bases separated the two germline ends. CDR3 length: 14 amino acids. The germline CDR1 and CDR2 sequences are MNHNY and SVGAGI (reference sequence). The CDR3 DNA reads as TGTGCCAGCAGTTACGACAGGAGGAATCAGCCCCAGCATTTT. This translates into CASSYDRRNQPQHF.

The chain links TRBV6-1 to TRBJ2-2, with 7 bases lining up with TRBD1. Losses at the gene ends were 4 bases for V and 1 base for J; bases not matched to a gene: 6. Germline V CDR1 and CDR2: MNHNS, SASEGT. This CDR3 comprises 16 residues. The CDR3 nucleotides read TGTGCCAGCAGTGGACCCGGGACAGTGAACACCGGGGAGCTGTTTTTT. Its protein is CASSGPGTVNTGELFF.

This chain uses TRBV5-4 with TRBJ2-1; TRBD2 agrees at 11 bases. Germline loops: CDR1 SGHNT, CDR2 YYREEE (reference sequence). V shed 1 base and J 9 bases; nucleotides not matched to a gene: 6. The CDR3 covers 15 residues. The CDR3 region has the DNA TGTGCCAGCAGCTTGCTAGCGGGAGGCGGGCTTGAGCAGTTCTTC. Residues: CASSLLAGGGLEQFF.